This record looks at one T cell receptor beta chain sequence and its context. In its sample, this clonotype was seen a few times. This receptor's antigen is unknown. No much larger clonotype is one base removed from it; base qualities were not supplied. The label giving this sample's time point can be read as: late sampling 161 to 241 days after vaccination in a few convalescent patients. Taken with the paper, the label for treatment or condition translates to: roughly 10-day PBMC culture with coronavirus spike peptide pools or control peptides (ViraFEST assay). The ViraFEST assay was used in the study, in which antigen-specific T cells were expanded with peptide pools and expanded clonotypes were subsequently identified by TCR sequencing. The convalescent patients' positive SARS-CoV-2 PCR tests fell between March and December 2020, which was before the Alpha, Beta and Delta variants emerged in the United States. PBMCs were cultured at a few million per well in IMDM supplemented with 5% human AB serum and about 10 IU/ml IL-2, with about 11 ug/ml peptide pools added. On days 3 and 7, half of the culture medium was replaced with fresh IL-2-containing medium. Once the cells had been in culture for ten to eleven days, the EasySep CD4+ T cell isolation kit was used to isolate CD4+ T cells by negative selection. Ficoll-Paque Plus gradient centrifugation was used to isolate PBMCs from whole blood, and the isolated PBMCs were then either used fresh or cryopreserved at -140C. Each culture condition was generally run in triplicate wells.

This sample is drawn from a study of vaccination and CD4 T cells after COVID-19 (dated by TCRdb to 2022 to 2024). With regard to the full study: Convalescent patients had a positive SARS-CoV-2 result on nasal swab PCR, and of these patients, several had mild disease and one had severe disease. Participants got two doses of the Pfizer-BioNTech BNT162b2 vaccine (n=8) or two doses of the Moderna mRNA-1273 vaccine (n=2). Overlapping spike peptide pools from SARS-CoV-2 and from the common cold coronaviruses HCoV-NL63, HCoV-OC43 and HCoV-229E were used as culture stimuli. A few convalescent patients gave samples both early after vaccination (day 14) and late after vaccination (days 161 to 241). In control cultures, a CEFX viral epitope pool was used as positive control, an HIV-1 Nef peptide pool was used as negative control, or no peptide was added. The convalescent cohort comprised six males and four females, including two Hispanic individuals, seven Caucasians, two Asians and one multiracial person. Post-vaccine blood samples were taken a median of 72 days after the second vaccine dose, with a range of roughly 13 to 250 days. The spike-specific CD4+ TCR repertoire was compared before and after mRNA vaccination in over 9 COVID-19 convalescent patients and a handful of infection-naive healthy vaccine recipients. Post-COVID blood samples from convalescent patients were collected a median of 101 days after diagnosis, with a range of roughly 35 to 161 days.

Spanning cysteine to phenylalanine, the CDR3 consists of 15 amino acids. The retained sequence is limited to the CDR3, 45 bases, with the frame set at the first base. A distance of 13 bases separates the germline ends of V and J, which lose 0 bases and 5 bases respectively. Via the germline V gene, CDR1 is MNHNS and CDR2 SASEGT. The study at large found these results: In convalescent patients, a median roughly 87% of post-vaccine SARS-CoV-2-reactive clones were detected only after vaccination, suggesting vaccine-specific priming. Relatively few convalescent patients were included in the study, and early timepoints after natural infection were not analyzed. Of the vaccine-specific clones found in convalescent patients, nearly all (304 of 307) were mono-reactive for SARS-CoV-2 spike instead of being cross-reactive with common cold coronaviruses. The median count of SARS-CoV-2-reactive clonotypes went up from 20 to 25 after infection to some 38 after vaccination, although the change was not significant.

Library creation used PCR. TCR sequencing of DNA from cultured CD4+ T cells used the Oncomine TCR Beta short-read assay at the Johns Hopkins FTIC core. The QIAamp micro DNA kit was used to extract genomic DNA from the cultured CD4+ T cells. Oncomine TCR Beta libraries from cultured CD4+ T cells were pooled with unique dual indexes and sequenced on an Illumina iSeq 100. The source study handled its data this way. Non-productive sequences were filtered out, and CDR3s that did not start with C, did not end with F or W, or were shorter than 7 amino acids were discarded. Antigen-specific clonotypes were identified with the MANAFEST web application by comparing peptide-stimulated wells with reference and other culture wells. Positive clones required FDR below 0.05, an odds ratio above 5, and productive frequency above 0.1% in at least two of three replicate wells. A clonotype counted as cross-reactive if it showed significant expansion both in the SARS-CoV-2 spike wells and in at least one common cold coronavirus spike condition. Similarity between CDR3 sequences was evaluated in R version 3.6.1 using Levenshtein distances (stringdist) and unrooted phylogenetic trees (ape). The public reads were reanalyzed by TCRdb: fastp trimming at Q25, MiXCR alignment, in-frame beta chains only. Rows are unified per CDR3 protein, each entry keeping the most common DNA and genes. The V and J calls reflect TCRdb's pipeline rather than the authors' work. The sample data list 20,000 to 30,000 distinct CDR3 sequences, and 25% to 30% of these were observed just once. The ten largest clonotypes hold around 7.4% of the sample.

This receptor was taken from a human donor who had recovered from COVID-19. Sequencing used CD4+ T cells from blood, cultured in vitro, obtained about 7 months after SARS-CoV-2 vaccination. The sequence links TRBV6-1 to TRBJ2-5; TRBD2 could be the D gene, as 5 bases match. The CDR3 reads as follows: CASSEASASWETQYF. The nucleotide sequence is TGTGCCAGCAGTGAAGCGAGCGCTAGCTGGGAGACCCAGTACTTC.